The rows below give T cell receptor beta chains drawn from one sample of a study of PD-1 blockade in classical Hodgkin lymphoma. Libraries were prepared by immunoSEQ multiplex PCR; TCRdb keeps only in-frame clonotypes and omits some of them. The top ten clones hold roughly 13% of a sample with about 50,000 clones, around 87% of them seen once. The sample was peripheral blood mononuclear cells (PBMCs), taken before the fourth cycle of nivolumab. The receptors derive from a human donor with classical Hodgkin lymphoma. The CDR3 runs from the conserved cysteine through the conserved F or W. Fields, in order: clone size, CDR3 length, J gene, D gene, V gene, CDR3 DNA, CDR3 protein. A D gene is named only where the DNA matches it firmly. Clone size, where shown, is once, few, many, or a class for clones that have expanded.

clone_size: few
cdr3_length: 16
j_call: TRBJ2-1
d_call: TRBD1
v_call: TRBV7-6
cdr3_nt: TGTGCCAGCAGCTACAACCAGGGGGCACCCTACAATGAGCAGTTCTTC
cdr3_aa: CASSYNQGAPYNEQFF

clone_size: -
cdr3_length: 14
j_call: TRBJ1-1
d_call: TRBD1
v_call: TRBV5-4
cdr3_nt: TGTGCCAGCAGCGCCAAGGACAGGGGAATCAAAGCTTTCTTT
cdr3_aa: CASSAKDRGIKAFF

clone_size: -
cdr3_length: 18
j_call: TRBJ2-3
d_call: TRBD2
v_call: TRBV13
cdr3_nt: TGTGCCAGCACCCCTTGGCCTAGCGGGAGGGCCGGCACAGGTACGCAGTATTTT
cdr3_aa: CASTPWPSGRAGTGTQYF

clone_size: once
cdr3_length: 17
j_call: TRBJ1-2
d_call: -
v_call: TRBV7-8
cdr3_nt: TGTGCCAGCAGCAGGGACGGTTACTACGATTACCTTTATGGCTACACCTTC
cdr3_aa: CASSRDGYYDYLYGYTF

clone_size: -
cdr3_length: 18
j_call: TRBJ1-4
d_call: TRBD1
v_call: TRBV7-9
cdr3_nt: TGTGCCAGCAGCCGCCCGGACAGGGGATTATCAACTAATGAAAAACTGTTTTTT
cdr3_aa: CASSRPDRGLSTNEKLFF

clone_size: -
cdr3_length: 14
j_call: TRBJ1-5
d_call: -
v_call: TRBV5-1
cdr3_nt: TGCGCCAGCAGCTTGGAGGCAGGCACTCAGCCCCAGCATTTT
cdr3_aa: CASSLEAGTQPQHF

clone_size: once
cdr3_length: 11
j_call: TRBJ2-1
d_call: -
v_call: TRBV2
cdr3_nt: TGTGCCAGCATGAGAGGGAATGAGCAGTTCTTC
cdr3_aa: CASMRGNEQFF

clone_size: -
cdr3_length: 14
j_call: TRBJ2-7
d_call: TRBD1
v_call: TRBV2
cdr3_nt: TGTGCCAGCAGTGAATGGGGACAGGGCGGCGAGCAGTACTTC
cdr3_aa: CASSEWGQGGEQYF

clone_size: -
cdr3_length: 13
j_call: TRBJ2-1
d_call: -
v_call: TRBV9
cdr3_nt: TGTGCCAGCAGCGTAAGTAGCACCAATGAGCAGTTCTTC
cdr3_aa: CASSVSSTNEQFF

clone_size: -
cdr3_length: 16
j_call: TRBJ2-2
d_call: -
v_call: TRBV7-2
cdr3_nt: TGTGCCAGCAGCTTAAGGCTGGAGGGCCTATCCGGGGAGCTGTTTTTT
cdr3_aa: CASSLRLEGLSGELFF

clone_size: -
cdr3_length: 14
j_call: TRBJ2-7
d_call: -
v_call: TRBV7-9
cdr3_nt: TGTGCCAGCACCCCCTCGGGAGCTCCCTACGAGCAGTACTTC
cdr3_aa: CASTPSGAPYEQYF

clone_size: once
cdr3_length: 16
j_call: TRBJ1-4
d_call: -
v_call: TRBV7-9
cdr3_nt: TGTGCCACCTCGCAACAGGGTTTCATAGGTGGAGAAAAACTGTTTTTT
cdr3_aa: CATSQQGFIGGEKLFF

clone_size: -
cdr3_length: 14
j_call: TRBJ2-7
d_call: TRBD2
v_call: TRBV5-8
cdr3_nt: TGTGCCAGCAGCTTTAGCGGGGCTTCCTACGAGCAGTACTTC
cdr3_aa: CASSFSGASYEQYF

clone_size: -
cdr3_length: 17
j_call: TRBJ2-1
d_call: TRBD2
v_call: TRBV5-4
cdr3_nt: TGTGCCAGCAGCACGGGACTAGCGGGAGGTCACTACAATGAGCAGTTCTTC
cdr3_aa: CASSTGLAGGHYNEQFF

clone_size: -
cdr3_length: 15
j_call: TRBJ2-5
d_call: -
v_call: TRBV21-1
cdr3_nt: TGTGCCAGCAGCAACCGCACAGGGTTGGGCGAGACCCAGTACTTC
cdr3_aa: CASSNRTGLGETQYF

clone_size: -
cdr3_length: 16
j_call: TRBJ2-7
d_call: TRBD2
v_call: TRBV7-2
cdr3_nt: TGTGCCAGCAGCCCCGGGGTGGGAGGGCCCTCCTACGAGCAGTACTTC
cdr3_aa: CASSPGVGGPSYEQYF

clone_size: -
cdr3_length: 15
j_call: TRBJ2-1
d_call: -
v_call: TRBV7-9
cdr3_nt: TGTGCCAGCAGCTCGGCGGGTTGGTCCTACAATGAGCAGTTCTTC
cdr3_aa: CASSSAGWSYNEQFF

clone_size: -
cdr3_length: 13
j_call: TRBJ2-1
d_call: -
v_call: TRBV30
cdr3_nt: TGTGCCTGGAACCGGGACTCTAAGAATGAGCAGTTCTTC
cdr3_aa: CAWNRDSKNEQFF

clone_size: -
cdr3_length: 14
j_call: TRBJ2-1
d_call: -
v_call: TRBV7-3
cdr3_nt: TGTGCCAGCAGCTTAAACAGCGGGTACAATGAGCAGTTCTTC
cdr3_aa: CASSLNSGYNEQFF

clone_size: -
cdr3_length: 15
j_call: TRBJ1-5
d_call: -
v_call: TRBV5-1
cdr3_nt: TGCGCCAGCCCTGGTGGGGTCGGTAGCAATCAGCCCCAGCATTTT
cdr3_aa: CASPGGVGSNQPQHF

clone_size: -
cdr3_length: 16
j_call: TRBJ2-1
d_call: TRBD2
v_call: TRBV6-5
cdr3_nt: TGTGCCAGCAGTTACGACGGACTAGCGGGAGGGGGCGAGCAGTTCTTC
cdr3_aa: CASSYDGLAGGGEQFF

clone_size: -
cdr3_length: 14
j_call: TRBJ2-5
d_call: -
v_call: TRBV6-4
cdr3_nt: TGTGCCAGCAGCACGACCTGGAACCAAGAGACCCAGTACTTC
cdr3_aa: CASSTTWNQETQYF

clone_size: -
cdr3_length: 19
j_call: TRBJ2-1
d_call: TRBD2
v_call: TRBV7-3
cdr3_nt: TGTGCCAGCAGCAGAGTAGGACTAGCGGGAACAAGGTCCTACAATGAGCAGTTCTTC
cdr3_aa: CASSRVGLAGTRSYNEQFF

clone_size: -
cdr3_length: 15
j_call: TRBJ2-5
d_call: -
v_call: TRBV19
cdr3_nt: TGTGCCAGTAGTATCGAACTCCGCCCCCAAGAGACCCAGTACTTC
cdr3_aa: CASSIELRPQETQYF

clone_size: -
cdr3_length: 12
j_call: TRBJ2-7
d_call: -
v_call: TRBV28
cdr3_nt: TGTGCCAGCAGTACCCGCGGGTACGAGCAGTACTTC
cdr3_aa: CASSTRGYEQYF

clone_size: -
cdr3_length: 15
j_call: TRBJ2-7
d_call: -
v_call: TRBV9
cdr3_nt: TGTGCCAGCAGCGTAGCGGGGAGCGGTCCTAGGGAGCAGTACTTC
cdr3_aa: CASSVAGSGPREQYF

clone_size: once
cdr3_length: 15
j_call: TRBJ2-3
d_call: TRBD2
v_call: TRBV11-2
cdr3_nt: TGTGCCAGCAGCCCGAATAGCGGGAGGGCAGATACGCAGTATTTT
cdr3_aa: CASSPNSGRADTQYF

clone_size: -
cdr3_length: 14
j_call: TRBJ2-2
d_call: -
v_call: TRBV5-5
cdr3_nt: TGTGCCAGCAGCTTGTCAGGTTCTACCGGGGAGCTGTTTTTT
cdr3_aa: CASSLSGSTGELFF

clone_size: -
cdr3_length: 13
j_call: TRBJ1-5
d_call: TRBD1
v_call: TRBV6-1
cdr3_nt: TGTGCCAGCATAATGGACAGGTCTCAGCCCCAGCATTTT
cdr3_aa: CASIMDRSQPQHF

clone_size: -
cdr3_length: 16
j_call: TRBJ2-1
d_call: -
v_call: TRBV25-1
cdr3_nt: TGTGCCAGCAGTGAAAAGGCGGGAATAATCTACAATGAGCAGTTCTTC
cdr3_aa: CASSEKAGIIYNEQFF

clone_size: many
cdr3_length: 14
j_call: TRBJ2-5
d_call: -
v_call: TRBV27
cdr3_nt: TGTGCCAGCAGTTTATTAGGGGGGCTAGAGACCCAGTACTTC
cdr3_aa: CASSLLGGLETQYF

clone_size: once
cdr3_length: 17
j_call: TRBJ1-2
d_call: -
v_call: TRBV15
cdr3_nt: TGTGCCACCAGCACTTTGTACGACAGGTTAATAGACTATGGCTACACCTTC
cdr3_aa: CATSTLYDRLIDYGYTF

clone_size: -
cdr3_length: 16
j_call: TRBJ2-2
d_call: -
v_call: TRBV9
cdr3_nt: TGTGCCAGCAGCGTCCGACTCCAGGGGGGGTTCGGGGAGCTGTTTTTT
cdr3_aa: CASSVRLQGGFGELFF

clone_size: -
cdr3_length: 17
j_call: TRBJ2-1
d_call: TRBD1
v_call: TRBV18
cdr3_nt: TGTGCCAGCTCACTACCCCTGGCAGGGGGCCTTTACAATGAGCAGTTCTTC
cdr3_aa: CASSLPLAGGLYNEQFF

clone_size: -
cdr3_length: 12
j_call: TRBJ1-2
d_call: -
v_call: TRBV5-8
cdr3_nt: TGTGCCAGCAGCTTGGGGTTCTGGGGCTACACCTTC
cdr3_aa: CASSLGFWGYTF

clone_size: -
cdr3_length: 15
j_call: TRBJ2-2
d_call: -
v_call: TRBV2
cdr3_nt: TGTGCCAGCACACTTCAGGGTCCTACCACCGGGGAGCTGTTTTTT
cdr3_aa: CASTLQGPTTGELFF

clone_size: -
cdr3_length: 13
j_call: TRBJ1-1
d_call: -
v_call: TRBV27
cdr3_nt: TGTGCCAGCCGTCGTAGGCAGTCCACTGAAGCTTTCTTT
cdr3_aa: CASRRRQSTEAFF

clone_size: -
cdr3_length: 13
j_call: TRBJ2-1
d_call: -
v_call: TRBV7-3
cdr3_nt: TGTGCCAGCAGCTTAACGCAGTACAATGAGCAGTTCTTC
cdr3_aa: CASSLTQYNEQFF

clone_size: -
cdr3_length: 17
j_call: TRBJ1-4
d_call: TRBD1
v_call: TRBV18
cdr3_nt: TGTGCCAGCTCACCACCCCTAGACAGGGGGATTAATGAAAAACTGTTTTTT
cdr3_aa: CASSPPLDRGINEKLFF

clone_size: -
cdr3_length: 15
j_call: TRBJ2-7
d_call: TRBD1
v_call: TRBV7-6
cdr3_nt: TGTGCCAGCAGCCTGGGACAGGGGACACCCTACGAGCAGTACTTC
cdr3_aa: CASSLGQGTPYEQYF